The 5 T cell receptor beta chains reported below all come from one sample, sequenced in a study of cytomegalovirus exposure and HLA in healthy donors listed by TCRdb under 2017. The protocol used for the library was the immunoSEQ multiplex PCR assay. A mixture of 60 forward primers for TCR Vbeta segments and 13 reverse primers for TCR Jbeta segments was used in the multiplex PCR. This is the immuneACCESS table as TCRdb keeps it, with only in-frame sequences that have V and J called. A part of the clones is gone; compared with another copy, unresolved V genes explain less than half, and the rest is unexplained. This sample lists approximately 190,000 clones; about an eighth were detected once. Approximately 8.3% of the sample is in the top ten clones. Sequenced: PBMCs. Receptor source: a man over 45 in good health and CMV-seropositive.

This clone has a handful of counts. The chain employs TRBV2 and TRBJ2-5; TRBD2 matches 8 bases. Germline V lookup: CDR1 SNHLY, CDR2 FYNNEI. With V trimmed by 3 bases and J by 2 bases, 8 bases remained unmatched. The CDR3 totals 16 residues. The CDR3 loop is CASSDPRGDGQETQYF. DNA for the CDR3: TGTGCCAGCAGTGATCCGCGGGGGGATGGACAAGAGACCCAGTACTTC.

J is TRBJ1-1 and V is TRBV27; D is unresolved. The CDR3 is 14 amino acids. In germline, CDR1 is MNHEY, CDR2 SMNVEV (reference sequence). Trimming shortened V by 6 bases and J by 1 base, and 12 bases separated the two germline ends. CDR3 sequence: CASRPSGSNTEAFF. The CDR3 DNA reads TGTGCCAGCAGACCCTCAGGATCGAACACTGAAGCTTTCTTT.

The chain carries TRBV27 and TRBJ2-1; TRBD2 aligns across 8 bases. CDR3 size: 15 residues. After removal of 2 bases from V and 10 bases from J, the junction contained 10 bases not matched to a gene. Germline values: CDR1 MNHEY, CDR2 SMNVEV (reference sequence). Written as DNA, the CDR3 is TGTGCCAGCAGTTTAAATGCGGGGGGCCTTGGGGAGCAGTTCTTC. Its translation is CASSLNAGGLGEQFF.

This sequence joins TRBV5-1 and TRBJ2-1, with 11 bases matching TRBD2. Germline trimming cut 4 bases from V and 8 bases from J; bases unmatched to any gene: 8. This CDR3 contains 15 residues. In germline, CDR1 is SGHRS, CDR2 YFSETQ. The CDR3, as DNA: TGCGCCAGCAGCGATAGCGGGGGGGCCTTCGATGAGCAGTTCTTC. Protein sequence: CASSDSGGAFDEQFF.

This chain uses TRBV7-9 with TRBJ2-2; TRBD2 matches at 8 bases. V was pared by 5 bases and J by 5 bases, with 4 bases of the junction left unmatched. There are 14 residues in the CDR3. Per germline, CDR1 SEHNR and CDR2 FQNEAQ (reference sequence). CDR3 amino acids: CASSQAGETGELFF. The CDR3 DNA sequence: TGTGCCAGCAGCCAAGCGGGGGAGACCGGGGAGCTGTTTTTT.